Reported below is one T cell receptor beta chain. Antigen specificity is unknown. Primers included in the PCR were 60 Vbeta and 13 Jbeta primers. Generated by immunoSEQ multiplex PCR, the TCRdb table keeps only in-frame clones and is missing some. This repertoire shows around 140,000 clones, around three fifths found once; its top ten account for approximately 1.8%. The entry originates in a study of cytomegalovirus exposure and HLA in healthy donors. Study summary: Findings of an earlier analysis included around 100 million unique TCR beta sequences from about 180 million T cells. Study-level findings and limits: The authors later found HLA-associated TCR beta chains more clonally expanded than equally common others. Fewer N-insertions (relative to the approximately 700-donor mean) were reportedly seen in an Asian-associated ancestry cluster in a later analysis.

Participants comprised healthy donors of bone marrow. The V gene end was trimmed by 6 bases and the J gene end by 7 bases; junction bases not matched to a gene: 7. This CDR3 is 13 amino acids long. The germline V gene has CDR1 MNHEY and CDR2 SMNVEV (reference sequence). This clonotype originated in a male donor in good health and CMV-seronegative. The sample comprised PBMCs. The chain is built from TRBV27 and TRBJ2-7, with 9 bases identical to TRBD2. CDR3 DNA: TGTGCCAGCAGGCCGACTAGCGGCGGGGAGCAGTACTTC. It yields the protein CASRPTSGGEQYF.